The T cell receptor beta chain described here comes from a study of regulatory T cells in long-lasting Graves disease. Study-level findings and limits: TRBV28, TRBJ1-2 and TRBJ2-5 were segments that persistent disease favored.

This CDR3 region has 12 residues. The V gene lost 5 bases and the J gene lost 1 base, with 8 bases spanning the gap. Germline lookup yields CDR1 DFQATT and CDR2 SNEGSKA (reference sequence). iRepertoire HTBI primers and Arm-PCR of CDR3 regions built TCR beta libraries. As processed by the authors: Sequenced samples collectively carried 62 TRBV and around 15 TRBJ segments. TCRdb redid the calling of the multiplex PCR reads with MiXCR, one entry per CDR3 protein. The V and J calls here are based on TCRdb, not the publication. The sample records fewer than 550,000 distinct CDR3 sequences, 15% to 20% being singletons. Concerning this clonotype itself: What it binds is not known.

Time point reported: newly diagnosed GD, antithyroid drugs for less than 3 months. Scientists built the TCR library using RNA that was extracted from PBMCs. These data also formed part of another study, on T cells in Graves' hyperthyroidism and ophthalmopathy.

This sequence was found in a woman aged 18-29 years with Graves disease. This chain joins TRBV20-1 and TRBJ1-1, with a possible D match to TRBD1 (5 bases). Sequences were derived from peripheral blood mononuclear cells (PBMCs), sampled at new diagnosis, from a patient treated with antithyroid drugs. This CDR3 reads CSAFRANTEAFF. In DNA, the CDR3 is TGCAGTGCTTTCAGGGCGAACACTGAAGCTTTCTTT.